This is a list of T cell receptor beta chains from one sample in a study of early T cells in non-severe SARS-CoV-2 infection. Each CDR3 protein gets one entry after TCRdb re-called the 5' RACE reads with MiXCR. The repertoire holds more than 45,000 distinct CDR3 sequences, with around 12% as singletons. Sequencing was done on a sample of whole blood. These receptors were taken from an adult who was a healthcare worker with PCR-confirmed SARS-CoV-2 infection or an uninfected control (not recorded which). CDR3s include the opening cysteine and the closing phenylalanine or tryptophan. Each record gives: CDR3 protein, CDR3 DNA, D gene, J gene, V gene, CDR3 length, clone size. The D gene is left open where the match is weak. Expanded clones are given a class, and other clones once, few, many or no size at all.

CDR3: CSVAQGADTQYF
DNA: TGCAGCGTTGCGCAGGGAGCAGATACGCAGTATTTT
D: .
J: TRBJ2-3
V: TRBV29-1
length: 12
size: .

CDR3: CASSSIRGEQFF
DNA: TGTGCCAGCAGCTCAATAAGAGGTGAGCAGTTCTTC
D: .
J: TRBJ2-1
V: TRBV11-2
length: 12
size: few

CDR3: CASSIGGGQVTDTQYF
DNA: TGTGCCAGTAGTATAGGAGGCGGGCAGGTCACAGATACGCAGTATTTT
D: .
J: TRBJ2-3
V: TRBV19
length: 16
size: many

CDR3: CASSLIGQGNTGELFF
DNA: TGTGCCAGCAGCTTAATAGGACAGGGAAACACCGGGGAGCTGTTTTTT
D: TRBD1
J: TRBJ2-2
V: TRBV7-9
length: 16
size: few

CDR3: CAISESTYTSGELFF
DNA: TGTGCCATCAGTGAGTCGACCTATACTAGCGGGGAGCTGTTTTTT
D: .
J: TRBJ2-2
V: TRBV10-3
length: 15
size: few

CDR3: CSVVGVMNTEAFF
DNA: TGCAGCGTTGTGGGGGTCATGAACACTGAAGCTTTCTTT
D: .
J: TRBJ1-1
V: TRBV29-1
length: 13
size: few

CDR3: CASSVADRLTNGYTF
DNA: TGTGCCAGCAGCGTAGCGGACAGACTTACCAATGGCTACACCTTC
D: .
J: TRBJ1-2
V: TRBV7-9
length: 15
size: many

CDR3: CASSYSGGLNYGYTF
DNA: TGTGCCAGCAGTTACTCGGGCGGCCTTAACTATGGCTACACCTTC
D: .
J: TRBJ1-2
V: TRBV6-5
length: 15
size: .

CDR3: CSAMTGANTGELFF
DNA: TGCAGTGCAATGACAGGGGCGAACACCGGGGAGCTGTTTTTT
D: TRBD1
J: TRBJ2-2
V: TRBV20-1
length: 14
size: .

CDR3: CASSLETVAGYNEQFF
DNA: TGTGCCAGCAGTTTAGAGACCGTGGCAGGCTACAATGAGCAGTTCTTC
D: .
J: TRBJ2-1
V: TRBV12-3/TRBV12-4
length: 16
size: few

CDR3: CASKSGRLSYEQYF
DNA: TGTGCCAGCAAATCAGGCCGACTAAGTTACGAGCAGTACTTC
D: .
J: TRBJ2-7
V: TRBV27
length: 14
size: many

CDR3: CSAHDNYGYTF
DNA: TGCAGCGCCCACGATAACTATGGCTACACCTTC
D: .
J: TRBJ1-2
V: TRBV29-1
length: 11
size: .

CDR3: CASQLNTEAFF
DNA: TGTGCCAGCCAACTTAACACTGAAGCTTTCTTT
D: .
J: TRBJ1-1
V: TRBV5-6
length: 11
size: .

CDR3: CSARGQSSYEQYF
DNA: TGCAGCGCAAGGGGGCAGAGCTCCTACGAGCAGTACTTC
D: TRBD1
J: TRBJ2-7
V: TRBV29-1
length: 13
size: .

CDR3: CASSPVGGAYNEQFF
DNA: TGTGCCAGCAGCCCAGTTGGGGGGGCCTACAATGAGCAGTTCTTC
D: TRBD2
J: TRBJ2-1
V: TRBV14
length: 15
size: .

CDR3: CASSPGRNTYNEQFF
DNA: TGTGCCAGCAGCCCGGGACGGAACACCTACAATGAGCAGTTCTTC
D: .
J: TRBJ2-1
V: TRBV12-3/TRBV12-4
length: 15
size: .

CDR3: CSAAAPGLGIYEQYF
DNA: TGCAGTGCTGCAGCCCCGGGACTAGGTATCTACGAGCAGTACTTC
D: TRBD2
J: TRBJ2-7
V: TRBV20-1
length: 15
size: few

CDR3: CASTQTGGGTEAFF
DNA: TGTGCCAGCACCCAAACAGGGGGCGGGACTGAAGCTTTCTTT
D: TRBD1
J: TRBJ1-1
V: TRBV6-6
length: 14
size: many

CDR3: CASSQDYFSGEAFF
DNA: TGTGCCAGCAGCCAAGATTATTTTAGCGGGGAAGCTTTCTTT
D: .
J: TRBJ1-1
V: TRBV3-1
length: 14
size: many

CDR3: CSANPTGAIEKLFF
DNA: TGCAGTGCTAATCCGACAGGAGCAATTGAAAAACTGTTTTTT
D: .
J: TRBJ1-4
V: TRBV20-1
length: 14
size: many

CDR3: CASTRDGTGELFF
DNA: TGTGCCAGCACCCGAGATGGCACCGGGGAGCTGTTTTTT
D: .
J: TRBJ2-2
V: TRBV9
length: 13
size: few

CDR3: CATSDPGGRAVEQFF
DNA: TGTGCCACCAGTGATCCGGGCGGGAGGGCCGTTGAGCAGTTCTTC
D: TRBD2
J: TRBJ2-1
V: TRBV24-1
length: 15
size: .

CDR3: CASSLPSGSDEQYF
DNA: TGCGCCAGCAGCTTGCCTAGCGGGAGCGACGAGCAGTACTTC
D: TRBD2
J: TRBJ2-7
V: TRBV5-1
length: 14
size: few

CDR3: CASSRREGQPQHF
DNA: TGTGCCAGCAGTAGGAGGGAGGGACAGCCCCAGCATTTT
D: .
J: TRBJ1-5
V: TRBV28
length: 13
size: many

CDR3: CASAGTGESGELFF
DNA: TGTGCCAGCGCCGGGACAGGCGAATCCGGGGAGCTGTTTTTT
D: TRBD1
J: TRBJ2-2
V: TRBV2
length: 14
size: many

CDR3: CASSLTWGGKQFF
DNA: TGTGCCAGCAGCCTAACCTGGGGGGGAAAGCAGTTCTTC
D: TRBD2
J: TRBJ2-1
V: TRBV7-8
length: 13
size: many

CDR3: CASSYLGQPQHF
DNA: TGTGCCAGCAGCTACCTGGGACAGCCCCAGCATTTT
D: .
J: TRBJ1-5
V: TRBV7-9
length: 12
size: few

CDR3: CSARSTSGRSSYNEQFF
DNA: TGCAGTGCTAGGTCGACTAGCGGGAGGAGCTCCTACAATGAGCAGTTCTTC
D: TRBD2
J: TRBJ2-1
V: TRBV20-1
length: 17
size: few

CDR3: CASSLDFETSGLLNYEQYF
DNA: TGTGCCAGCAGCTTGGATTTTGAGACTAGCGGGCTCCTGAACTACGAGCAGTACTTC
D: TRBD2
J: TRBJ2-7
V: TRBV5-6
length: 19
size: many

CDR3: CSATQRGLNQPQHF
DNA: TGCAGTGCTACTCAACGGGGCCTCAATCAGCCCCAGCATTTT
D: .
J: TRBJ1-5
V: TRBV20-1
length: 14
size: few

CDR3: CASSPIGTGGNQPQHF
DNA: TGTGCCAGCTCACCCATTGGGACAGGGGGCAATCAGCCCCAGCATTTT
D: TRBD1
J: TRBJ1-5
V: TRBV18
length: 16
size: .

CDR3: CASSRSPPGRIGTGELFF
DNA: TGTGCCAGCAGCCGAAGTCCCCCCGGGAGAATTGGCACCGGGGAGCTGTTTTTT
D: .
J: TRBJ2-2
V: TRBV7-6
length: 18
size: .

CDR3: CASSLVPDRVAKNIQYF
DNA: TGTGCCAGCAGCTTAGTCCCCGACAGAGTAGCCAAAAACATTCAGTACTTC
D: .
J: TRBJ2-4
V: TRBV11-2
length: 17
size: once

CDR3: CASRRLTANTEAFF
DNA: TGTGCCAGCAGACGCCTGACAGCGAACACTGAAGCTTTCTTT
D: .
J: TRBJ1-1
V: TRBV6-5
length: 14
size: .

CDR3: CASSLRLPADTQYF
DNA: TGTGCCAGCAGTTTACGCCTACCTGCAGATACGCAGTATTTT
D: .
J: TRBJ2-3
V: TRBV27
length: 14
size: .

CDR3: CASSVAGRSSGSEQFF
DNA: TGTGCCAGCAGCGTAGCAGGTCGGTCTAGCGGTAGTGAGCAGTTCTTC
D: TRBD2
J: TRBJ2-1
V: TRBV9
length: 16
size: few

CDR3: CASSLLTGTEAFF
DNA: TGTGCCAGCAGCTTACTGACCGGCACTGAAGCTTTCTTT
D: .
J: TRBJ1-1
V: TRBV7-6
length: 13
size: .

CDR3: CASSLPDAVNEQFF
DNA: TGTGCCAGCAGTTTACCAGACGCAGTCAATGAGCAGTTCTTC
D: .
J: TRBJ2-1
V: TRBV28
length: 14
size: .

CDR3: CASSTRSSYEQYF
DNA: TGTGCCAGCAGCACCCGTAGCTCCTACGAGCAGTACTTC
D: .
J: TRBJ2-7
V: TRBV7-2
length: 13
size: .

CDR3: CASSLHMENIQYF
DNA: TGTGCCAGCAGTTTGCACATGGAAAACATTCAGTACTTC
D: .
J: TRBJ2-4
V: TRBV28
length: 13
size: .

CDR3: CASSQQRTPNYEQYF
DNA: TGTGCCAGCAGCCAACAACGGACCCCCAATTACGAGCAGTACTTC
D: .
J: TRBJ2-7
V: TRBV3-1
length: 15
size: .

CDR3: CSATGHDAYNEQFF
DNA: TGCAGCGCCACCGGACACGACGCCTACAATGAGCAGTTCTTC
D: .
J: TRBJ2-1
V: TRBV29-1
length: 14
size: .

CDR3: CASSTPGTVPETQYF
DNA: TGTGCCAGTAGTACGCCCGGGACAGTCCCAGAGACCCAGTACTTC
D: TRBD1
J: TRBJ2-5
V: TRBV19
length: 15
size: few

CDR3: CASSGPMNTEAFF
DNA: TGTGCCAGCTCGGGACCGATGAACACTGAAGCTTTCTTT
D: .
J: TRBJ1-1
V: TRBV2
length: 13
size: many